This T cell receptor (beta chain) emerged from a study of blood T cell repertoires in COVID-19. This CDR3 contains 18 residues. Deletions cut 3 bases from V and 11 bases from J, with 29 bases between. Germline CDR1 KGHDR, CDR2 SFDVKD. Clones were sequenced by immunoSEQ multiplex PCR, and TCRdb holds only the in-frame ones, with some missing. The table includes 64,000 or so clones, roughly 91% detected once. This sequence originates from a human donor in a cohort sampled during active COVID-19. The material sequenced was peripheral blood. The V call is TRBV24-1, the J call TRBJ2-3, with D perhaps TRBD2 (6 bases). CDR3 loop: CATSDVSGTWSYGIRQYF. In DNA, the CDR3 is TGTGCCACCAGTGATGTGTCCGGGACTTGGTCCTACGGAATAAGGCAGTATTTT.